This T cell receptor beta chain was documented in a study of lymphopenia after photon versus proton radiotherapy. Findings and caveats of the study: A bigger post-nadir fall in TCR diversity correlated inversely with survival time in deceased patients. Authors raise, but do not show, better survival with proton therapy. Proton therapy kept repertoires fairly stable, unlike photons, which gained effector/memory cells. After the lymphocyte nadir, photon-treated repertoires showed oligoclonal expansion, especially of CD8+ Temra cells.

Worth noting for this clone: The antigen remains unidentified.

The repertoire was sequenced with immunoSEQ multiplex PCR; TCRdb's copy has only in-frame clones and lacks some. The data hold 25,000 to 35,000 clones, with around nine tenths observed a single time. Germline V gene data show CDR1 as SGHAT and CDR2 as FQNNGV. There are 13 residues in the CDR3. Trimming removed 4 bases from V and 5 bases from J; junction bases left unmatched: 0. This TCR was recovered from a woman in her sixties or seventies with cholangiocarcinoma. Some clones in this sample may be carry-over from other donors' samples. Specimen: peripheral blood, collected from a patient treated with proton-based radiotherapy. The rearrangement joins TRBV11-2 to TRBJ1-4; 8 bases agree with TRBD1. CDR3 amino acids: CASSWDRNEKLFF. CDR3 DNA sequence: TGTGCCAGCAGCTGGGACAGGAATGAAAAACTGTTTTTT.